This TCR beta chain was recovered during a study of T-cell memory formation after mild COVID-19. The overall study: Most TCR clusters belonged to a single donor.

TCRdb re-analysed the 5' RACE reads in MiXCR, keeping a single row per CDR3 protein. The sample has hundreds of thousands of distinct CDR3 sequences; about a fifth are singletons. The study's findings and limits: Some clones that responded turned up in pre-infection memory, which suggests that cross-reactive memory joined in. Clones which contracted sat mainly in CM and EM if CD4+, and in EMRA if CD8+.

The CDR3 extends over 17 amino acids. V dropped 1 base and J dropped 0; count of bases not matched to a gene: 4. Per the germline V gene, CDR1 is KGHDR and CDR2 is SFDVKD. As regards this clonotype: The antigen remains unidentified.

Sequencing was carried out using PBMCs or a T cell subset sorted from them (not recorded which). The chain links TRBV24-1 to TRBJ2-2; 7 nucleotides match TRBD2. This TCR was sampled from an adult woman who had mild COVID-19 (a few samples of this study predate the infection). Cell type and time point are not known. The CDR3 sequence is CATSDFSSGANTGELFF. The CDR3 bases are TGTGCCACCAGTGATTTTAGCAGCGGGGCGAACACCGGGGAGCTGTTTTTT.